This T cell receptor (beta chain) originates from a study of blood T cell repertoires in COVID-19. The count of this clone is one. Authors' data handling: Counts of nucleated cells, estimated from reference gene primer amplification, were obtained. Sequencing used immunoSEQ multiplex PCR; TCRdb keeps in-frame clones, though not all of them. Clone size and V and J calls were adopted from that table, with D and trimming inferred from the DNA. Here the sample spans 250,000 or so clones, around 86% being singletons. V lost 7 bases and J lost 7, with 14 bases in between. CDR3 length: 13 residues. Germline V gene data show CDR1 as LGHDT and CDR2 as YNNKEL (reference sequence).

This clonotype originated in an older woman with active or convalescent COVID-19. The gene calls are TRBV3-1 (or the pseudogene TRBV3-2) and TRBJ2-1, with TRBD2 as a possible D gene (5 bases). Source material: peripheral blood. DNA of the CDR3: TGTGCCAGCACGCGGAGGCCCTCGAATGAGCAGTTCTTC. It specifies CASTRRPSNEQFF.